These T cell receptor beta chains were read from a single sample in a study of PD-1 blockade in classical Hodgkin lymphoma. Measured with immunoSEQ multiplex PCR; TCRdb has only the in-frame clones, and not every one. The data hold roughly 34,000 clones, with over 60% observed a single time. The sample was peripheral blood mononuclear cells (PBMCs), taken before the second cycle of nivolumab. These receptor sequences come from a human donor with classical Hodgkin lymphoma. Both conserved end residues are part of each CDR3. Each record gives: CDR3 protein, CDR3 DNA, clone size, D gene, V gene, J gene. The D gene is left open where the match is weak. Not every row has a clone size; where given, it reads once, few, many or a size class.

CDR3aa: CASSPIHPNYGYTF; CDR3nt: TGTGCCAGCTCACCGATTCATCCTAACTATGGCTACACCTTC; abundance: .; d_gene: .; v_gene: TRBV18; j_gene: TRBJ1-2
CDR3aa: CASSYSRQIANEKLFF; CDR3nt: TGTGCCAGCAGTTACTCTCGACAGATAGCTAATGAAAAACTGTTTTTT; abundance: .; d_gene: .; v_gene: TRBV6-5; j_gene: TRBJ1-4
CDR3aa: CASSQDQDRAGANVLTF; CDR3nt: TGCGCCAGCAGCCAAGATCAGGACAGGGCTGGGGCCAACGTCCTGACTTTC; abundance: .; d_gene: TRBD1; v_gene: TRBV4-1; j_gene: TRBJ2-6
CDR3aa: CASSSTTGNNSPLHF; CDR3nt: TGTGCCAGCAGCTCTACGACAGGGAACAATTCACCCCTCCACTTT; abundance: few; d_gene: TRBD1; v_gene: TRBV7-2; j_gene: TRBJ1-6
CDR3aa: CASSLEGGETQYF; CDR3nt: TGTGCCAGCAGCTTGGAGGGAGGGGAGACCCAGTACTTC; abundance: .; d_gene: TRBD2; v_gene: TRBV7-3; j_gene: TRBJ2-5
CDR3aa: CASRWDRRTDTQYF; CDR3nt: TGTGCCAGCAGGTGGGACAGGCGTACAGATACGCAGTATTTT; abundance: .; d_gene: TRBD1; v_gene: TRBV27; j_gene: TRBJ2-3
CDR3aa: CASKTRLGAGELFF; CDR3nt: TGCGCCAGCAAGACTAGGCTAGGAGCCGGGGAGCTGTTTTTT; abundance: .; d_gene: .; v_gene: TRBV5-1; j_gene: TRBJ2-2
CDR3aa: CASSTLAGDYYEQYF; CDR3nt: TGTGCCAGCAGCACACTAGCGGGGGACTACTACGAGCAGTACTTC; abundance: .; d_gene: TRBD2; v_gene: TRBV7-2; j_gene: TRBJ2-7
CDR3aa: CASSLVSVEAFF; CDR3nt: TGTGCCAGCAGCTTAGTTTCAGTCGAAGCTTTCTTT; abundance: few; d_gene: .; v_gene: TRBV7-2; j_gene: TRBJ1-1
CDR3aa: CASSWKGNTNEKLFF; CDR3nt: TGTGCCAGCAGCTGGAAGGGGAACACTAATGAAAAACTGTTTTTT; abundance: .; d_gene: .; v_gene: TRBV5-4; j_gene: TRBJ1-4
CDR3aa: CASSDLILGQGEPYNSPLHF; CDR3nt: TGTGCCAGCAGTGATCTAATCTTGGGACAAGGCGAACCCTATAATTCACCCCTCCACTTT; abundance: .; d_gene: .; v_gene: TRBV6-1; j_gene: TRBJ1-6
CDR3aa: CASSPGQGSYNEQFF; CDR3nt: TGTGCCAGCAGCCCCGGACAGGGCTCCTACAATGAGCAGTTCTTC; abundance: .; d_gene: TRBD1; v_gene: TRBV6-5; j_gene: TRBJ2-1
CDR3aa: CASSVVVGETQYF; CDR3nt: TGTGCCAGCAGCGTAGTGGTGGGGGAGACCCAGTACTTC; abundance: .; d_gene: .; v_gene: TRBV9; j_gene: TRBJ2-5
CDR3aa: CASSASGTSSYEQYF; CDR3nt: TGTGCCAGCAGCGCTTCCGGGACGAGCTCCTACGAGCAGTACTTC; abundance: .; d_gene: .; v_gene: TRBV7-2; j_gene: TRBJ2-7
CDR3aa: CASTGGGEGRTEAFF; CDR3nt: TGTGCCAGCACGGGCGGAGGGGAAGGTCGAACTGAAGCTTTCTTT; abundance: .; d_gene: .; v_gene: TRBV13; j_gene: TRBJ1-1
CDR3aa: CASSEGVAGGPKTQYF; CDR3nt: TGTGCCAGCAGTGAAGGGGTAGCGGGGGGGCCGAAGACCCAGTACTTC; abundance: .; d_gene: TRBD2; v_gene: TRBV6-4; j_gene: TRBJ2-5
CDR3aa: CASSPHGGGRTDTQYF; CDR3nt: TGTGCCAGCAGCCCCCACGGCGGGGGGAGGACAGATACGCAGTATTTT; abundance: .; d_gene: TRBD2; v_gene: TRBV5-5; j_gene: TRBJ2-3
CDR3aa: CAIRNGTSSETQYF; CDR3nt: TGTGCCATCAGGAACGGGACTAGCAGTGAGACCCAGTACTTC; abundance: .; d_gene: TRBD2; v_gene: TRBV10-3; j_gene: TRBJ2-5
CDR3aa: CASSLGSHQPQHF; CDR3nt: TGTGCCAGCAGCTTAGGGAGCCATCAGCCCCAGCATTTT; abundance: .; d_gene: .; v_gene: TRBV11-2; j_gene: TRBJ1-5
CDR3aa: CASSQGAGDYGYTF; CDR3nt: TGTGCCAGCAGTCAGGGGGCGGGAGACTATGGCTACACCTTC; abundance: .; d_gene: TRBD1; v_gene: TRBV7-9; j_gene: TRBJ1-2
CDR3aa: CASTLAQGRMTTNEKLFF; CDR3nt: TGTGCCAGCACTCTAGCTCAGGGTCGGATGACAACTAATGAAAAACTGTTTTTT; abundance: .; d_gene: .; v_gene: TRBV2; j_gene: TRBJ1-4
CDR3aa: CASSVGAGGYQETQYF; CDR3nt: TGTGCCAGCAGCGTAGGAGCAGGGGGCTACCAAGAGACCCAGTACTTC; abundance: few; d_gene: TRBD1; v_gene: TRBV9; j_gene: TRBJ2-5
CDR3aa: CASTPRDRGPLNYGYTF; CDR3nt: TGTGCCAGTACCCCCCGGGACAGGGGGCCCCTCAACTATGGCTACACCTTC; abundance: .; d_gene: TRBD1; v_gene: TRBV19; j_gene: TRBJ1-2
CDR3aa: CASSLARHYKTTNEKLFF; CDR3nt: TGTGCCAGCAGCTTAGCCAGGCATTACAAAACAACTAATGAAAAACTGTTTTTT; abundance: .; d_gene: .; v_gene: TRBV7-8; j_gene: TRBJ1-4
CDR3aa: CASSQGSSSYNEQFF; CDR3nt: TGCGCCAGCAGCCAAGGGTCTAGCTCCTACAATGAGCAGTTCTTC; abundance: .; d_gene: .; v_gene: TRBV4-3; j_gene: TRBJ2-1
CDR3aa: CASSVAKRETQYF; CDR3nt: TGCGCCAGCAGTGTTGCTAAACGGGAGACCCAGTACTTC; abundance: .; d_gene: .; v_gene: TRBV10-1; j_gene: TRBJ2-5
CDR3aa: CASGTGIPGELFF; CDR3nt: TGTGCCAGCGGGACAGGGATACCCGGGGAGCTGTTTTTT; abundance: .; d_gene: TRBD1; v_gene: TRBV7-7; j_gene: TRBJ2-2
CDR3aa: CASSLGGNYGYTF; CDR3nt: TGTGCCAGCAGCTTGGGCGGTAACTATGGCTACACCTTC; abundance: many; d_gene: .; v_gene: TRBV5-5; j_gene: TRBJ1-2
CDR3aa: CASSLDPGSVVEQYF; CDR3nt: TGTGCCAGCAGCTTAGATCCAGGCTCTGTTGTGGAGCAGTACTTC; abundance: few; d_gene: .; v_gene: TRBV7-2; j_gene: TRBJ2-7
CDR3aa: CASSTRSTENYGYTF; CDR3nt: TGTGCCAGCAGCACCCGTTCGACGGAAAACTATGGCTACACCTTC; abundance: .; d_gene: .; v_gene: TRBV7-2; j_gene: TRBJ1-2
CDR3aa: CASSSRERGKAFF; CDR3nt: TGTGCCAGCAGCTCCAGAGAGAGGGGAAAAGCTTTCTTT; abundance: .; d_gene: .; v_gene: TRBV7-2; j_gene: TRBJ1-1
CDR3aa: CASSQDNSSPLHF; CDR3nt: TGTGCCAGCAGCCAAGATAACAGTTCACCCCTCCACTTT; abundance: .; d_gene: .; v_gene: TRBV4-2; j_gene: TRBJ1-6
CDR3aa: CASRGGGIDTGELFF; CDR3nt: TGCGCCAGCAGGGGAGGGGGCATCGACACCGGGGAGCTGTTTTTT; abundance: .; d_gene: .; v_gene: TRBV5-1; j_gene: TRBJ2-2
CDR3aa: CASSPPGRGLGTGELFF; CDR3nt: TGTGCCAGCAGCCCCCCGGGGCGGGGGCTCGGCACCGGGGAGCTGTTTTTT; abundance: .; d_gene: .; v_gene: TRBV5-4; j_gene: TRBJ2-2
CDR3aa: CAWMPNRNTEAFF; CDR3nt: TGTGCCTGGATGCCGAACAGGAACACTGAAGCTTTCTTT; abundance: few; d_gene: .; v_gene: TRBV30; j_gene: TRBJ1-1
CDR3aa: CASSPGEGGPIGYTF; CDR3nt: TGTGCCAGCAGCCCCGGGGAGGGAGGCCCTATCGGCTACACCTTC; abundance: .; d_gene: .; v_gene: TRBV6-5; j_gene: TRBJ1-2
CDR3aa: CASSLPLGSGSGANVLTF; CDR3nt: TGCGCCAGCAGCTTGCCATTAGGTAGTGGCTCTGGGGCCAACGTCCTGACTTTC; abundance: .; d_gene: .; v_gene: TRBV5-1; j_gene: TRBJ2-6
CDR3aa: CASSDTGGIYGPSQKTQYF; CDR3nt: TGTGCCAGCAGTGATACGGGGGGGATATACGGTCCAAGTCAGAAGACCCAGTACTTC; abundance: .; d_gene: TRBD2; v_gene: TRBV2; j_gene: TRBJ2-5
CDR3aa: CASSQVVEQEAAFF; CDR3nt: TGCGCCAGCAGCCAAGTGGTTGAACAGGAGGCAGCTTTCTTT; abundance: few; d_gene: .; v_gene: TRBV4-3; j_gene: TRBJ1-1
CDR3aa: CASSFGQGESPLHF; CDR3nt: TGTGCCAGCAGCTTCGGACAGGGTGAATCACCCCTCCACTTT; abundance: .; d_gene: TRBD1; v_gene: TRBV5-8; j_gene: TRBJ1-6
CDR3aa: CASSAGDTAYEQYF; CDR3nt: TGTGCCAGCAGCGCCGGGGACACCGCCTACGAGCAGTACTTC; abundance: .; d_gene: .; v_gene: TRBV7-8; j_gene: TRBJ2-7
CDR3aa: CASSLRQVYTEAFF; CDR3nt: TGTGCCAGCAGCTTAAGACAGGTCTACACTGAAGCTTTCTTT; abundance: .; d_gene: .; v_gene: TRBV7-8; j_gene: TRBJ1-1
CDR3aa: CASKEGIEPQHF; CDR3nt: TGTGCCAGCAAGGAGGGCATCGAGCCCCAGCATTTT; abundance: once; d_gene: .; v_gene: TRBV2; j_gene: TRBJ1-5
CDR3aa: CASRLTGAMDEQFF; CDR3nt: TGCGCCAGCAGGCTAACGGGGGCGATGGATGAGCAGTTCTTC; abundance: .; d_gene: .; v_gene: TRBV10-2; j_gene: TRBJ2-1
CDR3aa: CASSSSTGANTEAFF; CDR3nt: TGCGCCAGCAGCTCGTCGACAGGGGCTAACACTGAAGCTTTCTTT; abundance: .; d_gene: TRBD1; v_gene: TRBV5-1; j_gene: TRBJ1-1
CDR3aa: CASSYSRTGGTEAFF; CDR3nt: TGTGCCAGCAGTTACTCGAGGACAGGAGGGACTGAAGCTTTCTTT; abundance: .; d_gene: TRBD1; v_gene: TRBV6-5; j_gene: TRBJ1-1
CDR3aa: CASSLDRGGELFF; CDR3nt: TGTGCCAGCAGCCTGGACAGGGGCGGGGAGCTGTTTTTT; abundance: .; d_gene: TRBD1; v_gene: TRBV2; j_gene: TRBJ2-2
CDR3aa: CASSSEALAYEQYF; CDR3nt: TGTGCCAGCAGCTCGGAGGCATTAGCCTACGAGCAGTACTTC; abundance: few; d_gene: .; v_gene: TRBV7-8; j_gene: TRBJ2-7
CDR3aa: CASSLVSQPMNTEAFF; CDR3nt: TGCGCCAGCAGCTTGGTGAGCCAGCCCATGAACACTGAAGCTTTCTTT; abundance: once; d_gene: .; v_gene: TRBV5-1; j_gene: TRBJ1-1
CDR3aa: CASSLGGERNGYTF; CDR3nt: TGTGCCAGCAGCTTAGGAGGGGAAAGGAATGGCTACACCTTC; abundance: few; d_gene: .; v_gene: TRBV7-2; j_gene: TRBJ1-2
CDR3aa: CASAPRAQLSGYTF; CDR3nt: TGTGCCAGCGCCCCGAGAGCACAACTAAGCGGCTACACCTTC; abundance: .; d_gene: .; v_gene: TRBV7-9; j_gene: TRBJ1-2
CDR3aa: CASSRDRALMDQPQHF; CDR3nt: TGTGCCAGCAGCAGAGACAGGGCTCTAATGGATCAGCCCCAGCATTTT; abundance: once; d_gene: TRBD1; v_gene: TRBV7-2; j_gene: TRBJ1-5
CDR3aa: CASSRDRIYGYTF; CDR3nt: TGCGCCAGCAGCCGGGACAGGATCTATGGCTACACCTTC; abundance: .; d_gene: TRBD1; v_gene: TRBV5-1; j_gene: TRBJ1-2
CDR3aa: CASSPGGRITQYF; CDR3nt: TGCGCCAGCAGCCCGGGGGGGCGGATTACGCAGTATTTT; abundance: .; d_gene: TRBD2; v_gene: TRBV4-1; j_gene: TRBJ2-3
CDR3aa: CASTPTGPYGYTF; CDR3nt: TGTGCCAGCACCCCAACAGGGCCATATGGCTACACCTTC; abundance: .; d_gene: .; v_gene: TRBV9; j_gene: TRBJ1-2